The 24 T cell receptor beta chains given below trace back to one sample, sequenced in a study of shared clonotypes between healthy human individuals. The table came from immunoSEQ multiplex PCR; TCRdb's copy has only in-frame clones and leaves some out. Among a few million clones listed, roughly 92% were seen once. The sample taken for sequencing was naive CD4+ T cells sorted from blood. The sample's subset: CD45RA+ positively selected. These receptors all stem from a man younger than 30 in good health.

The chain links TRBV9 to TRBJ2-7; 9 bases line up with TRBD1. V lost 0 bases, J lost 4 bases, and 5 bases stayed unmatched. The germline CDR1 and CDR2 sequences are SGDLS and YYNGEE. The CDR3 loop spans 15 amino acids. CDR3 amino acids: CASSVEQGALYEQYF. The CDR3 nucleotides read TGTGCCAGCAGCGTAGAACAGGGGGCCTTGTACGAGCAGTACTTC.

The V and J genes are TRBV12-1 and TRBJ1-3; the table's D gene call, TRBD1, was not cross checked with the DNA. TRBV12-1 is classified as a pseudogene. This CDR3 comprises 16 residues. CDR3 sequence: CASSFDRPGQVYTIYF. DNA for the CDR3: TGTGCCAGCAGCTTCGACCGTCCGGGACAGGTTTACACCATATATTTT.

The V and J genes are TRBV27 and TRBJ2-2; 8 bases match TRBD1. This CDR3 contains 16 residues. Per germline, CDR1 MNHEY and CDR2 SMNVEV (reference sequence). V was clipped by 2 bases and J by 5 bases; unmatched bases: 7. The CDR3 sequence: CASSLNRGVQTGELFF. As DNA, the CDR3 is TGTGCCAGCAGTTTAAACAGGGGGGTGCAGACCGGGGAGCTGTTTTTT.

The rearrangement uses TRBV5-1 and TRBJ2-7; D possibly corresponds to TRBD2 (6 bases). CDR1 is SGHRS, CDR2 YFSETQ, per germline. V lost 4 bases and J 2 bases, leaving 10 bases between the germline ends. This CDR3 region has 13 residues. In DNA, the CDR3 is TGCGCCAGCAGCGTCGGGGGAGCCTACGAGCAGTACTTC. Encoded protein: CASSVGGAYEQYF.

The chain combines TRBV19 with TRBJ1-5; D is ambiguous. The CDR3 is 17 amino acids. V lost 1 base, J lost 0 bases, and 13 bases lay in between. CDR1 and CDR2 (germline): LNHDA, SQIVND (reference sequence). CDR3 nucleotides: TGTGCCAGTAGTATAGTGCCGATTCTGGGTAGCAATCAGCCCCAGCATTTT. Its translation is CASSIVPILGSNQPQHF. The variable domain in full, with the rest retrieved from reference TRBV19 and TRBJ1-5, is DGGITQSPKYLFRKEGQNVTLSCEQNLNHDAMYWYRQDPGQGLRLIYYSQIVNDFQKGDIAEGYSVSREKKESFPLTVTSAQKNPTAFYLCASSIVPILGSNQPQHFGDGTRLSIL.

The genes are TRBV5-1 and TRBJ2-7; D is perhaps TRBD1 (5 bases). Germline V gives CDR1 SGHRS, CDR2 YFSETQ. The CDR3 sequence is 13 residues long. The germline V and J ends were trimmed by 1 base and 2 bases, with 7 bases remaining between them. Here the CDR3 reads CASSLSGPYEQYF. The CDR3 DNA reads as TGCGCCAGCAGCTTGTCAGGGCCCTACGAGCAGTACTTC.

This clone was observed a handful of times. CDR3 nucleotides: TGCGCCAGCAGCCAAGACACCGGGGCAGACCTTCATAGGGAAAAACTGTTTTTT. Its translation: CASSQDTGADLHREKLFF. The V call is TRBV4-3, the J call TRBJ1-4; D is possibly TRBD1 (5 bases). The CDR3 has 18 amino acids. The germline V and J ends were trimmed by 0 bases and 8 bases, with 22 bases remaining between them. Germline V lookup: CDR1 LGHNA, CDR2 YSLEER.

This clone was observed once. The gene calls are TRBV7-2 and TRBJ2-5, with no clear D. Germline loops: CDR1 SGHTA, CDR2 FQGNSA. V dropped 1 base and J dropped 4 bases, with 13 bases sitting between them. The CDR3 sequence is 15 residues long. The CDR3 nucleotides are TGTGCCAGCAGCTTAGATGCCCGAGCTTCAGAGACCCAGTACTTC. Translating gives CASSLDARASETQYF.

The chain joins TRBV6-1 to TRBJ2-2; D unclear. This CDR3 has 15 amino acids. The germline V gene encodes CDR1 MNHNS and CDR2 SASEGT. The V and J ends lost 4 bases and 1 base respectively, with 10 bases between them. The CDR3 DNA follows: TGTGCCAGCAGTGGGCAGATCCAGAACACCGGGGAGCTGTTTTTT. Its translation is CASSGQIQNTGELFF.

As concerns this clone: The same CDR3 arises from other DNA sequences in this sample as well. The chain links TRBV11-2 to TRBJ2-7; 15 bases match TRBD2. V shed 5 bases and J 1 base; nucleotides not matched to a gene: 3. This CDR3 region has 16 residues. The germline gives CDR1 SGHAT, CDR2 FQNNGV. The CDR3 DNA follows: TGTGCCAGCAGCCCGGGACTAGCGGGGGGTTCCTACGAGCAGTACTTC. Its protein product is CASSPGLAGGSYEQYF.

The chain uses TRBV7-2 and TRBJ1-2; no definite D call. V lost 3 bases and J lost 2, with 13 bases in between. This CDR3 region has 15 residues. Germline V CDR1 and CDR2: SGHTA, FQGNSA. For the CDR3, the DNA is TGTGCCAGCAGCTTGTCCGGGAGTGTCAACTATGGCTACACCTTC. Translation: CASSLSGSVNYGYTF.

This chain joins TRBV23-1 and TRBJ1-1; D is uncertain. TRBV23-1 is identified as an open reading frame with a role that is uncertain. V lost 0 bases and J 1 base, leaving 12 bases between the germline ends. This CDR3 contains 16 residues. For the CDR3, the DNA is TGCGCCAGCAGTCAATCGTGTAGTCAGAGGAACACTGAAGCTTTCTTT. This translates into CASSQSCSQRNTEAFF.

Comment on this clone: The same CDR3 also results from other DNA sequences found in this sample. The CDR3 loop reads CASRPGQGSYEQYF. Written as DNA, the CDR3 is TGTGCCAGCAGGCCGGGACAGGGCTCCTACGAGCAGTACTTC. This rearrangement joins TRBV6-1 to TRBJ2-7; TRBD1 matches at 9 bases. The CDR3 is made up of 14 amino acids. Per the germline V gene, CDR1 is MNHNS and CDR2 is SASEGT. The J segment lost 0 bases and the V segment lost 6 bases, leaving 3 bases of the junction unmatched.

The chain links TRBV4-3 to TRBJ1-4; D may be TRBD1 (6 bases). This CDR3 is built from 17 residues. Per the germline V gene, CDR1 is LGHNA and CDR2 is YSLEER. The germline V and J ends were trimmed by 0 bases and 4 bases, with 15 bases remaining between them. CDR3 sequence (DNA): TGCGCCAGCAGCCAAGAATCCGGACAGAACCTTAATGAAAAACTGTTTTTT. Protein: CASSQESGQNLNEKLFF.

The V gene is TRBV5-1, the J gene TRBJ2-5, with 8 bases lining up with TRBD1. In germline, CDR1 is SGHRS, CDR2 YFSETQ. This CDR3 is 15 amino acids long. Trimming removed 3 bases from V and 4 bases from J; junction bases left unmatched: 8. The CDR3 coding sequence is TGCGCCAGCAGCTCCGGGCACGGACAGGGAGAGACCCAGTACTTC. Translation: CASSSGHGQGETQYF.

A note on this clone: Other DNA sequences from this sample encode an identical CDR3 as well. This sequence joins TRBV4-1 and TRBJ2-5; TRBD2 agrees at 10 bases. After removal of 2 bases from V and 2 bases from J, the junction contained 2 bases not matched to a gene. This CDR3 is built from 15 residues. The germline V gene has CDR1 MGHRA and CDR2 YSYEKL. The CDR3 region has the DNA TGCGCCAGCAGCCAACTAGCGGGGGTTCAAGAGACCCAGTACTTC. Amino acid sequence: CASSQLAGVQETQYF.

The chain carries TRBV6-1 and TRBJ1-3; D is ambiguous. CDR1 MNHNS and CDR2 SASEGT come from the germline V gene. There are 14 residues in the CDR3. V dropped 8 bases and J dropped 7 bases, with 18 bases sitting between them. The chain's CDR3 is CASSYGGLLNTIYF. The CDR3 DNA follows: TGTGCCAGCTCATACGGAGGGCTATTGAACACCATATATTTT.

V gene TRBV30 combines with J gene TRBJ2-1, with 10 positions matching TRBD2. V gave up 5 bases and J gave up 5 bases; unmatched junction bases: 3. Germline CDR1 reads GTSNPN; CDR2 reads SVGIG (reference sequence). CDR3 length: 13 amino acids. The CDR3 loop is CAWGTSVHNEQFF. CDR3 coding DNA: TGTGCCTGGGGGACTAGCGTTCACAATGAGCAGTTCTTC.

J is TRBJ1-1 and V is TRBV12-5; a possible D gene is TRBD1 (6 bases). Looked up from germline, CDR1 is LGHNT and CDR2 is FRNRAP. V was clipped by 2 bases and J by 1 base, with 11 bases between them. The CDR3 consists of 15 residues. The CDR3 region has the DNA TGTGCTAGTGGTTTGATTACAGGGCGGAACACTGAAGCTTTCTTT. Protein: CASGLITGRNTEAFF.

The V gene is TRBV19, the J gene TRBJ1-1, with D hard to call. The CDR3 has 16 amino acids. Germline-derived CDR1 and CDR2 are LNHDA and SQIVND (reference sequence). With 0 bases removed from V and 0 bases from J, the gap between germline ends came to 11 bases. CDR3 in amino acids: CASSIDGLGMNTEAFF. CDR3 nucleotides: TGTGCCAGTAGTATAGATGGTTTGGGAATGAACACTGAAGCTTTCTTT.

This clone was picked up one time. For the CDR3, the DNA is TGTGCCAGCAGTGTGGTGGACCTAGATCAGCCCCAGCATTTT. Its translation: CASSVVDLDQPQHF. The genes are TRBV6-1 and TRBJ1-5; no reliable D call. Looked up from germline, CDR1 is MNHNS and CDR2 is SASEGT. The CDR3 is 14 residues long. Between the trimmed V and J ends, which lost 4 bases and 5 bases, there was a span of 12 bases.

This clone has just one count. The chain combines TRBV7-2 with TRBJ2-7; 7 bases fit TRBD2. Per the germline V gene, CDR1 is SGHTA and CDR2 is FQGNSA. J was trimmed by 5 bases and V by 4 bases; bases with no gene match: 11. The CDR3 is 15 residues long. CDR3 sequence reads: CASSYVGGAQNEQYF. CDR3 nucleotide sequence: TGTGCCAGCAGCTATGTGGGAGGGGCTCAGAACGAGCAGTACTTC.

V usage is TRBV7-2 and J usage is TRBJ1-1; 11 positions match TRBD1. Trimming took 6 bases from V and 7 from J; bases not matched to a gene: 7. CDR3 size: 14 residues. Germline V lookup: CDR1 SGHTA, CDR2 FQGNSA. The CDR3 loop reads CASRPGTGGFEAFF. The CDR3 bases are TGTGCCAGCAGGCCAGGGACAGGGGGTTTTGAAGCTTTCTTT.

V and J are TRBV11-2 and TRBJ1-4; possible D gene TRBD1, 5 bases. This CDR3 is 12 amino acids long. V shed 7 bases and J shed 8 bases, with 11 bases lying between them. In germline, CDR1 is SGHAT, CDR2 FQNNGV. The CDR3 sequence is CASKKEGEKLFF. DNA of the CDR3: TGTGCCAGCAAAAAGGAGGGGGAAAAACTGTTTTTT.